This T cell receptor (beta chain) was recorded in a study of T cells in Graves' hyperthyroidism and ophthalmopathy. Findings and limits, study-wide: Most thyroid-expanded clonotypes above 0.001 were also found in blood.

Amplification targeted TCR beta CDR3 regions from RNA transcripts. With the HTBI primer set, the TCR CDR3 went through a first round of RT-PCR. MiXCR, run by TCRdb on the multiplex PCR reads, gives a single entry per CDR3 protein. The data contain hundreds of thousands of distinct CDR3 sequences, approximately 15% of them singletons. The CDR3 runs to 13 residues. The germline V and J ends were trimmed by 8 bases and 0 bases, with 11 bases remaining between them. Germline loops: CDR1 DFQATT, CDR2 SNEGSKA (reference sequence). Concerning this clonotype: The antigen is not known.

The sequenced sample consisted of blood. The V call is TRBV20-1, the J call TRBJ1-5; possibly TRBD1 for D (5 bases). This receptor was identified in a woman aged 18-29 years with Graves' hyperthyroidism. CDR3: CSITGNSNQPQHF. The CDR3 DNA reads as TGCAGTATTACAGGAAATAGCAATCAGCCCCAGCATTTT.